The clone carrying this T cell receptor beta chain was recorded a few times. TCRdb's copy holds only in-frame clones and misses some; the assay was immunoSEQ multiplex PCR. The sample comprises some 300,000 clones, approximately 89% of which are singletons, and approximately 2% rests with the top ten. This specimen belongs to a study of blood T cell repertoires in COVID-19. The junction had 3 bases not matched to a gene; V was cut back by 4 bases and J by 2 bases. There are 14 residues in the CDR3. The V gene's germline CDR1 is SGHKS and CDR2 YYEKEE (reference sequence). This TCR was recovered from a woman aged 25 to 45 with COVID-19, enrolled during active disease. The sequencing input was peripheral blood. The chain recombines TRBV5-5 with TRBJ1-3; TRBD1 matches at 7 bases. CDR3 residues: CASSRDSTGNTIYF. The CDR3 nucleotides are TGTGCCAGCAGCCGGGACAGCACTGGAAACACCATATATTTT.